Presented here are 27 T cell receptor beta chains from one specimen sequenced in a study of breast tumors, draining lymph nodes, adjacent tissues. The lymph nodes were axillary draining lymph nodes from breast cancer patients. TCRdb itself ran the multiplex PCR reads through MiXCR, one entry per CDR3 protein. This table holds about 270,000 distinct CDR3 sequences, 30% found once. Sequenced: axillary lymph node tissue. The receptors shown here come from a female donor with breast cancer. Some clones in this sample may be carry-over from other donors' samples.

This clonotype was seen ten or more times. The rearrangement uses TRBV11-2 and TRBJ1-4; D is unresolved. Germline V gene sequence: CDR1 SGHAT, CDR2 FQNNGV. CDR3 length equals 13 residues. Trimming stripped 2 bases from V and 8 bases from J, with 9 bases between. The CDR3 loop is CASSLIQAEKLFF. The DNA for the CDR3 is TGTGCCAGCAGCTTAATCCAGGCGGAAAAACTGTTTTTT.

In its sample, this clonotype was seen many times. V usage is TRBV2 and J usage is TRBJ2-2; 9 nucleotides line up with TRBD2. The CDR3 is made up of 15 amino acids. Losses at the gene ends were 4 bases for V and 7 bases for J; bases not matched to a gene: 7. Germline V gene lookup returns CDR1 SNHLY and CDR2 FYNNEI. Here the CDR3 reads CASSGLAEGDGELFF. CDR3 coding DNA: TGTGCCAGCAGTGGACTAGCGGAGGGTGACGGGGAGCTGTTTTTT.

Here the CDR3 DNA reads TGTGCCAGCGGGGGCCCGGGACAGGTGCAGACCTACGAGCAGTACTTC. Amino acid sequence: CASGGPGQVQTYEQYF. The gene calls are TRBV12-3 or TRBV12-4 and TRBJ2-7, with 8 bases matching TRBD1. This CDR3 spans 16 amino acids. The junction had 14 bases not matched to a gene; V was cut back by 8 bases and J by 2 bases.

This rearrangement joins TRBV18 to TRBJ2-3; the D is unclear. V lost 1 base and J 4 bases, leaving 9 bases between the germline ends. In germline, CDR1 is KGHSH, CDR2 LQKENI. The CDR3 spans 14 residues. The DNA of the CDR3 is TGTGCCAGCTCACCACGTCGAGACGCAGATACGCAGTATTTT. This codes for CASSPRRDADTQYF.

This clonotype was counted at least ten times. The chain joins TRBV7-8 to TRBJ2-3; TRBD2 aligns across 9 bases. J lost 2 bases, V lost 5 bases, and 8 bases had no gene match. The germline V gene encodes CDR1 SGHVS and CDR2 FQNEAQ. The CDR3 sequence is 16 residues long. CDR3 region: CASSPSTSGITDTQYF. The CDR3 DNA is TGTGCCAGCAGCCCTTCGACTAGCGGAATCACAGATACGCAGTATTTT.

This clonotype was found a few times. The chain joins TRBV6-2 or TRBV6-3 to TRBJ2-7; no clear D gene. V shed 5 bases and J shed 0 bases, with 5 bases lying between them. CDR3 size: 12 residues. Germline values: CDR1 MNHEY, CDR2 SVGEGT. Written as DNA, the CDR3 is TGTGCCAGCAGTCAAACCTCCTACGAGCAGTACTTC. Amino acids: CASSQTSYEQYF.

The table lists this clonotype with many counts. This chain links TRBV2 with TRBJ2-3; 9 bases match TRBD2. The length of the CDR3 is 17 residues. Germline loops: CDR1 SNHLY, CDR2 FYNNEI. V dropped 3 bases and J dropped 6; count of bases not matched to a gene: 13. This chain's CDR3 is CASSETVVAGVVDTQYF. CDR3 nucleotides: TGTGCCAGCAGTGAGACTGTGGTAGCGGGAGTAGTGGATACGCAGTATTTT.

The V and J genes are TRBV29-1 and TRBJ2-7; TRBD1 matches at 9 bases. Germline V gene data show CDR1 as SQVTM and CDR2 as ANQGSEA. The trim removed 5 bases at V and 6 bases at J, leaving 8 bases unmatched. The CDR3 spans 13 residues. The CDR3 is CSVTFGTGSEQYF. The DNA for the CDR3 is TGCAGCGTTACTTTTGGGACAGGGTCCGAGCAGTACTTC.

This clonotype has more than one count but fewer than ten. This chain joins TRBV6-1 and TRBJ1-3; tentatively, D is TRBD1 (5 bases). Deletions cut 6 bases from V and 0 bases from J, with 18 bases between. CDR1 MNHNS and CDR2 SASEGT come from the germline V gene. This CDR3 spans 17 amino acids. The CDR3 DNA reads TGTGCCAGCAGCCCCTACAGGCCGAAACACTCTGGAAACACCATATATTTT. Protein product: CASSPYRPKHSGNTIYF.

This clonotype occurred many times. The V and J genes are TRBV7-9 and TRBJ2-7; 8 nucleotides line up with TRBD2. V trimming: 2 bases; J trimming: 7 bases; junction bases outside the gene matches: 7. The CDR3 has 14 residues. Looked up from germline, CDR1 is SEHNR and CDR2 is FQNEAQ (reference sequence). The CDR3 protein is CASSLSGRDWEQYF. The CDR3, as DNA: TGTGCCAGCAGCTTATCCGGGAGGGACTGGGAGCAGTACTTC.

This clonotype was detected ten times or more. The chain combines TRBV25-1 with TRBJ1-6; TRBD1 is a possible D gene (5 bases). V lost 7 bases to trimming and J lost 10 bases, with 14 bases between them. CDR1 is MGHDK, CDR2 SYGVNS, per germline. This CDR3 contains 13 residues. In nucleotides, the CDR3 is TGTGCCAGCAACGGGACTCCCTCGTCACCCCTCCACTTT. Its translation is CASNGTPSSPLHF. Full variable domain (remainder filled in from reference TRBV25-1 and TRBJ1-6): EADIYQTPRYLVIGTGKKITLECSQTMGHDKMYWYQQDPGMELHLIHYSYGVNSTEKGDLSSESTVSRIRTEHFPLTLESARPSHTSQYLCASNGTPSSPLHFGNGTRLTVT.

This clonotype was seen only once. The junction departs from germline at one end; a sequencing error may be responsible. The genes are TRBV10-3 and TRBJ2-4; D may be TRBD1 or TRBD2 (5 bases each). The CDR3 spans 13 residues. The V gene's germline CDR1 is ENHRY and CDR2 SYGVKD. The CDR3 protein is CASSEAPRDRTFF. CDR3 nucleotides: TGTGCCAGCAGTGAAGCTCCCCGGGACCGGACATTCTTC.

The CDR3 sequence is CAISVPSGEQYF. The CDR3 nucleotides are TGTGCCATCAGTGTACCGTCTGGTGAGCAGTATTTT. V usage is TRBV10-3 and J usage is TRBJ2-3; no clear D. The germline CDR1 and CDR2 sequences are ENHRY and SYGVKD. This CDR3 region has 12 residues. Trimming stripped 4 bases from V and 11 bases from J, with 13 bases between.

Many counts were recorded for this clonotype. The rearrangement uses TRBV6-6 and TRBJ2-3; tentative D call: TRBD2 (5 bases). This CDR3 is 11 amino acids long. Trimming removed 8 bases at V and 5 bases at J, with 8 bases between. The germline V gene encodes CDR1 MNHNY and CDR2 SVGAGI (reference sequence). The CDR3 region has the DNA TGTGCCAGCGATGGAGGAGATACGCAGTATTTT. This codes for CASDGGDTQYF.

This clonotype was observed many times. The chain has TRBV20-1 and TRBJ2-1, with D perhaps TRBD2 (6 bases). Trimming stripped 3 bases from V and 4 bases from J, with 13 bases between. Germline CDR1 DFQATT, CDR2 SNEGSKA (reference sequence). This CDR3 has 14 residues. The CDR3, as DNA: TGCAGTGCTAGGGGTCTAGCGCAATACAATGAGCAGTTCTTC. This sequence encodes CSARGLAQYNEQFF.

V usage is TRBV29-1 and J usage is TRBJ2-1; a weak D match, TRBD1 (5 bases). The CDR3 is made up of 10 amino acids. With 6 bases removed from V and 5 bases from J, the gap between germline ends came to 5 bases. CDR1 and CDR2 (germline): SQVTM, ANQGSEA. CDR3 amino acids: CSVRDNEQFF. CDR3 nucleotides: TGCAGCGTCAGGGACAATGAGCAGTTCTTC.

Concerning this clonotype: This sequence may be a read error, since a much larger clone differs from it by one base. The chain is built from TRBV4-2 and TRBJ1-3, with 10 bases fitting TRBD1. The CDR3 has 18 residues. The germline V gene encodes CDR1 LGHNA and CDR2 YNFKEQ. CDR3 sequence reads: CACSQVPGTGAGGNTIYF. As DNA, the CDR3 is TGTGCCTGCAGCCAAGTTCCTGGGACAGGGGCTGGAGGAAACACCATATATTTT.

There are many counts of this clonotype. The genes are TRBV2 and TRBJ2-7; D ambiguous. The CDR3 contains 13 residues. Germline assignment: CDR1 SNHLY and CDR2 FYNNEI. V was clipped by 6 bases and J by 5 bases, with 14 bases between them. DNA for the CDR3: TGTGCCAGCAGCGTCGACGCGTATAACGAGCAGTACTTC. Its protein product is CASSVDAYNEQYF.

This clonotype was recorded many times. DNA of the CDR3: TGTGCCAGCAGCGCGGGACTCCCCTACGAGCAGTACTTC. Protein product: CASSAGLPYEQYF. The chain has TRBV9 and TRBJ2-7; possibly TRBD2 for D (6 bases). From germline, CDR1 is SGDLS and CDR2 YYNGEE. The CDR3 runs 13 residues. Deletions cut 3 bases from V and 2 bases from J, with 9 bases between.

The table lists this clonotype with many counts. CDR3 sequence reads: CASSIGTVMRGYTF. CDR3 nucleotide sequence: TGTGCCAGTAGTATAGGTACGGTAATGCGGGGCTACACCTTC. The rearrangement uses TRBV19 and TRBJ1-2; D is unclear. Germline values: CDR1 LNHDA, CDR2 SQIVND (reference sequence). Trimming left V 1 base short and J 8 bases short, with 14 bases between. CDR3 length equals 14 residues. Full variable domain (missing parts from reference TRBV19 and TRBJ1-2): DGGITQSPKYLFRKEGQNVTLSCEQNLNHDAMYWYRQDPGQGLRLIYYSQIVNDFQKGDIAEGYSVSREKKESFPLTVTSAQKNPTAFYLCASSIGTVMRGYTFGSGTRLTVV.

This clonotype has at least ten counts. This chain joins TRBV7-9 and TRBJ1-2; D unresolved. V was shortened by 1 base and J by 6 bases, with 12 bases between the two germline ends. The CDR3 is made up of 14 amino acids. Germline CDR1 SEHNR, CDR2 FQNEAQ (reference sequence). The CDR3 loop is CASSLVWDSNGYTF. In nucleotides, the CDR3 is TGTGCCAGCAGCTTAGTGTGGGATTCGAATGGCTACACCTTC. Using reference TRBV7-9 and TRBJ1-2 for the parts outside the CDR3, the full variable domain is DTGVSQNPRHKITKRGQNVTFRCDPISEHNRLYWYRQTLGQGPEFLTYFQNEAQLEKSRLLSDRFSAERPKGSFSTLEIQRTEQGDSAMYLCASSLVWDSNGYTFGSGTRLTVV.

This clonotype occurred many times. This chain links TRBV5-1 with TRBJ1-4; D gene ambiguous. V gave up 1 base and J gave up 7 bases, with 11 bases separating them. This CDR3 spans 14 amino acids. Germline V lookup: CDR1 SGHRS, CDR2 YFSETQ. CDR3 residues: CASSLYGETEKLFF. The CDR3, as DNA: TGCGCCAGCAGCTTGTATGGCGAGACTGAAAAACTGTTTTTT. Filled out from reference TRBV5-1 and TRBJ1-4, the complete variable domain reads KAGVTQTPRYLIKTRGQQVTLSCSPISGHRSVSWYQQTPGQGLQFLFEYFSETQRNKGNFPGRFSGRQFSNSRSEMNVSTLELGDSALYLCASSLYGETEKLFFGSGTQLSVL.

This clonotype has at least ten counts. The chain carries TRBV5-8 and TRBJ2-5; TRBD2 agrees at 10 bases. The CDR3 runs 17 residues. Losses at the gene ends were 0 bases for V and 2 bases for J; bases not matched to a gene: 7. CDR1 SGHTS and CDR2 YDEGEE come from the germline V gene. CDR3: CASSLVLLAGEQETQYF. CDR3 sequence (DNA): TGTGCCAGCAGCTTGGTTCTCCTAGCGGGAGAACAAGAGACCCAGTACTTC.

This clonotype was detected a few times. This chain uses TRBV4-1 with TRBJ2-2; no firm D call. The CDR3 has 15 amino acids. V lost 4 bases and J lost 2, with 11 bases in between. Germline V lookup: CDR1 MGHRA, CDR2 YSYEKL. CDR3 protein: CASSPTGRNTGELFF. The CDR3 region has the DNA TGCGCCAGCAGCCCTACTGGTAGAAACACCGGGGAGCTGTTTTTT.

With regard to this clonotype: This may come from a read error, since a much larger clone is one base off. The conserved phenylalanine or tryptophan normally closing the CDR3 is absent here, so this likely arose from a read error. V gene TRBV24-1 combines with J gene TRBJ2-1; 9 nucleotides match TRBD1. The V gene end was trimmed by 3 bases and the J gene end by 3 bases; junction bases not matched to a gene: 8. Germline values: CDR1 KGHDR, CDR2 SFDVKD. This CDR3 is 17 amino acids long. The CDR3 spells CATSDLTGTGIYNEQFL. CDR3 sequence (DNA): TGTGCCACCAGTGATCTTACCGGGACAGGGATCTACAATGAGCAGTTCCTC.

To note about this clonotype: Because the CDR3 is missing its conserved closing phenylalanine or tryptophan, this is likely a read error. This rearrangement joins TRBV27 to TRBJ2-1, with D perhaps matching TRBD2 (6 bases). Germline CDR1 reads MNHEY; CDR2 reads SMNVEV (reference sequence). The CDR3 is 13 amino acids. V was clipped by 5 bases and J by 3 bases, with 8 bases between them. The CDR3 reads CASSRLGYNEQFS. In nucleotides, the CDR3 is TGTGCCAGCAGTAGACTAGGCTACAATGAGCAGTTCTCC.

This clonotype was seen repeatedly, ten times or more. This rearrangement joins TRBV20-1 to TRBJ1-4; D gene uncertain. V was clipped by 0 bases and J by 4 bases, with 12 bases between them. The germline V gene has CDR1 DFQATT and CDR2 SNEGSKA (reference sequence). The CDR3 is made up of 15 amino acids. CDR3 sequence (DNA): TGCAGTGCTAGAGATTCCGGCCATAGTAATGAAAAACTGTTTTTT. It specifies CSARDSGHSNEKLFF.